This T cell receptor beta chain was recorded in a study of cytomegalovirus exposure and HLA in healthy donors. Overall study results and limits: When presence/absence was analysed, sequencing depth was taken to be roughly uniform across donors. In a later analysis, across HLA loci, associated TCR counts were highest for DRB1, lowest for HLA-C. Specificity for CMV antigens was confirmed in vitro for a few of the CMV-associated chains. Reportedly, a later analysis found an Asian-associated ancestry cluster had fewer N-insertions than the approximately 600-donor mean.

Germline CDR1 reads PRHDT; CDR2 reads FYEKMQ (reference sequence). The junction had 8 bases not matched to a gene; V was cut back by 6 bases and J by 0 bases. CDR3 size: 15 residues. The PCR employed 60 Vbeta primers together with 13 Jbeta primers. Repertoires were generated with immunoSEQ multiplex PCR, while TCRdb's copy carries only in-frame clones and drops some. The sample consists of fewer than 200,000 clones, approximately 78% of them appearing once. This clone was picked up one time. Its matching antigen is unknown. The chain joins TRBV13 to TRBJ2-7, with 7 bases that match TRBD1. The specimen sequenced was PBMCs. The clonotype comes from a young woman in good health and CMV-seropositive. The CDR3 DNA reads TGTGCCAGCAGTCCCCCGGGACAGAGCTCCTACGAGCAGTACTTC. This encodes CASSPPGQSSYEQYF.